This T cell receptor (beta chain) was captured in a study of Ad26.COV2.S vaccination and SARS-CoV-2 variants. The CDR3 contains 17 residues. The V and J ends lost 3 bases and 3 bases respectively, with 18 bases between them. Germline V CDR1 and CDR2: SNHLY, FYNNEI. Some clones are missing from TCRdb's copy, which holds only in-frame ones; the method was immunoSEQ multiplex PCR. This sample has approximately 300,000 clones, with 85% to 90% found just once. Indicated treatment: over 15 received Ad26.COV2.S at low or high dose, single or two shots; about 5 received placebo; per-sample allocation not given. The samples were gathered on day 63 after the first injection of vaccine or placebo.

The receptor comes from a person between 18 and 60 years old who received the Ad26.COV2.S COVID-19 vaccine or a placebo. The chain couples TRBV2 to TRBJ1-5; TRBD1 is a possible D gene (5 bases). The sequencing used peripheral blood, collected in a trial of Ad26.COV2.S vaccine versus placebo. CDR3 protein: CASSDREEGSSNQPQHF. DNA of the CDR3: TGTGCCAGCAGTGACAGGGAGGAAGGATCCTCCAATCAGCCCCAGCATTTT.